What follows is one TCR beta chain and its context. Germline-derived CDR1 and CDR2 are WNHNN and SYGVQD (reference sequence). The CDR3 contains 12 residues. The V and J ends lost 4 bases and 9 bases respectively, with 10 bases between them. TCRdb re-derived calls from the 5' RACE reads in MiXCR, one entry per CDR3 protein. The table has roughly 13,000 distinct CDR3 sequences, 10% seen once. Time point described: sample taken at primary tumor resection. Sequencing of whole RNA from tumor, nontumor lung or frozen PBMC involved no sorting. This sample is drawn from a study of spatial heterogeneity in lung cancer.

The sequences come from PBMCs, collected at surgery. This TCR was recovered from a male donor with early-stage non-small cell lung cancer. The chain combines TRBV10-1 with TRBJ2-1; D uncertain. CDR3 sequence: CASSVGGPEQFF. For the CDR3, the DNA is TGCGCCAGCAGTGTAGGTGGGCCTGAGCAGTTCTTC.